This entry features one TCR beta chain sequence. The antigen is not known. Measured with immunoSEQ multiplex PCR; TCRdb has only the in-frame clones, and not every one. The sample lists roughly 150,000 clones, more than 85% seen once, with about 5.1% in the top ten. This CDR3 comprises 16 residues. The J segment lost 4 bases and the V segment lost 4 bases, leaving 8 bases of the junction unmatched. Germline V gene data show CDR1 as SGHAT and CDR2 as FQNNGV. The source of the sample is a study of T cell responses to AZD1222 COVID-19 vaccine. Broader study findings: Compared with day 0, the breadth and depth of the Spike-specific TCR repertoire rose significantly after two doses of AZD1222. The reported proportion of spike-specific TCRs targeting unmutated variant regions was nearly half. Repertoire sampling happened only post peak T cell response.

This chain links TRBV11-2 with TRBJ1-3, with TRBD1 matching 9 bases. The source is an adult in good health. Sequenced material: peripheral blood, taken on day 0 of AZD1222 vaccination. CDR3 coding DNA: TGTGCCAGCAGCTCACCGAACAGGGGGCGAGGAAACACCATATATTTT. Residues: CASSSPNRGRGNTIYF.